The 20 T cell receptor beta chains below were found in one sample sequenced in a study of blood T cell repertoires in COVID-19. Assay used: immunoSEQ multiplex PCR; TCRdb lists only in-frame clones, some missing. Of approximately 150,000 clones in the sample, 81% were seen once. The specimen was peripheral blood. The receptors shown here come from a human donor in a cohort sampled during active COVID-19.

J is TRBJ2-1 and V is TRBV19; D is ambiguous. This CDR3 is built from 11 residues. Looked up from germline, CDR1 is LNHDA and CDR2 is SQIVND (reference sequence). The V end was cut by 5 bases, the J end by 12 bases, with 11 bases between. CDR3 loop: CASSLLHWQFF. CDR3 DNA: TGTGCCAGTAGTCTCCTGCACTGGCAGTTCTTC. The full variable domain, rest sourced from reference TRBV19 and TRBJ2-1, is DGGITQSPKYLFRKEGQNVTLSCEQNLNHDAMYWYRQDPGQGLRLIYYSQIVNDFQKGDIAEGYSVSREKKESFPLTVTSAQKNPTAFYLCASSLLHWQFFGPGTRLTVL.

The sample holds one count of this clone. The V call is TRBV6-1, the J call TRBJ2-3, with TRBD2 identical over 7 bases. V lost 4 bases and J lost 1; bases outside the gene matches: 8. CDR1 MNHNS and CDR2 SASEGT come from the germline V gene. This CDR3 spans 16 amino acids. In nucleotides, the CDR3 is TGTGCCAGCAGTGTCCGGGGCGGGGGTGGCACAGATACGCAGTATTTT. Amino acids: CASSVRGGGGTDTQYF.

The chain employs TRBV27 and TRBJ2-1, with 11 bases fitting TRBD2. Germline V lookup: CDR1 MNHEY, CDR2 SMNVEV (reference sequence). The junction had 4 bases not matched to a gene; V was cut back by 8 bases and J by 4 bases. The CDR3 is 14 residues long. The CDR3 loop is CASAGTSGYNEQFF. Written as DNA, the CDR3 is TGTGCCAGCGCCGGGACTAGCGGATACAATGAGCAGTTCTTC.

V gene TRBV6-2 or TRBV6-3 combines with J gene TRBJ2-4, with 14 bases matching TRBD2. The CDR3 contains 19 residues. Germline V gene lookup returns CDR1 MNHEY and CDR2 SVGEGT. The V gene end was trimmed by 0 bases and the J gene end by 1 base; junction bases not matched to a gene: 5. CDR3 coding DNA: TGTGCCAGCAGTTACTCGGGACTAGCGGGAGAGATGGCCAAAAACATTCAGTACTTC. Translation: CASSYSGLAGEMAKNIQYF.

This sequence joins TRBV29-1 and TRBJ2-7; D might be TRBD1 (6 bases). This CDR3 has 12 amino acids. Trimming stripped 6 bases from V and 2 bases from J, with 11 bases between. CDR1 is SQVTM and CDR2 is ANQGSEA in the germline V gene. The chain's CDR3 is CSVKGQTYEQYF. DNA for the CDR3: TGCAGCGTCAAAGGACAGACCTACGAGCAGTACTTC.

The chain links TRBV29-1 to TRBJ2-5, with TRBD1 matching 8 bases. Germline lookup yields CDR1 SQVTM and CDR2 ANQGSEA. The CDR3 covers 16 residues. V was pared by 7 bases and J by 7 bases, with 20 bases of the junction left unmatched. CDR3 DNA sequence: TGCAGCGCCCTCAGCGGACAGGGTCCCGGGTCGACGACCCAGTACTTC. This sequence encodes CSALSGQGPGSTTQYF.

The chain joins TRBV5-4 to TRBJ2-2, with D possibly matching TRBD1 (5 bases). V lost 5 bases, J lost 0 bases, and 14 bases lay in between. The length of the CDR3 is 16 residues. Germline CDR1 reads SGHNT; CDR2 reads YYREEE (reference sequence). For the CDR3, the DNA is TGTGCCAGCAGGTCTGGACAAACCGCGAACACCGGGGAGCTGTTTTTT. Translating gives CASRSGQTANTGELFF.

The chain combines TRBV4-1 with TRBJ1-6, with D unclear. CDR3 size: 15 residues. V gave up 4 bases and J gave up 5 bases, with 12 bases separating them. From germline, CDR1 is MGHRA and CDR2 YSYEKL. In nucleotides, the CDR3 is TGCGCCAGCAGCCCTGGGGAGAGCCATAATTCACCCCTCCACTTT. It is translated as CASSPGESHNSPLHF.

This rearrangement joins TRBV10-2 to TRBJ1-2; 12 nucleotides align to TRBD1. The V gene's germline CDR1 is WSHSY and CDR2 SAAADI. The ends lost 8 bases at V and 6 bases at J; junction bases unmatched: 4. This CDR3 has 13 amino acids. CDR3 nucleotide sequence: TGCGCCAGCGCGGGACAGGGGGCGAATGGCTACACCTTC. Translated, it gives CASAGQGANGYTF.

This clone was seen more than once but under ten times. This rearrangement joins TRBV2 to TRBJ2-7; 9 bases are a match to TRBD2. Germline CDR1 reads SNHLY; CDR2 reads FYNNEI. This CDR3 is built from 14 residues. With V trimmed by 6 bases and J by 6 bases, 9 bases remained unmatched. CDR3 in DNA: TGTGCCAGCAGCCCCGGGACTAGCTTTAGCGAGCAGTACTTC. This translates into CASSPGTSFSEQYF.

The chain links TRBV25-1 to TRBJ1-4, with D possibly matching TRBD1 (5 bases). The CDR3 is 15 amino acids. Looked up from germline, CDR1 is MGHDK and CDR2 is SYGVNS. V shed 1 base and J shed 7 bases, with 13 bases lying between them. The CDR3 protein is CASSELGGRGEKLFF. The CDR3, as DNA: TGTGCCAGCAGTGAATTGGGGGGACGAGGTGAAAAACTGTTTTTT.

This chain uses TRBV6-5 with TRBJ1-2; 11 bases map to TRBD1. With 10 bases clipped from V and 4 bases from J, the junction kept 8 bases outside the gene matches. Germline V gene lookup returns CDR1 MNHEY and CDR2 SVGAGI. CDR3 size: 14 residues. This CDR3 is CATRDRGKIYGYTF. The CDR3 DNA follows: TGTGCCACCCGGGACAGGGGGAAAATCTATGGCTACACCTTC.

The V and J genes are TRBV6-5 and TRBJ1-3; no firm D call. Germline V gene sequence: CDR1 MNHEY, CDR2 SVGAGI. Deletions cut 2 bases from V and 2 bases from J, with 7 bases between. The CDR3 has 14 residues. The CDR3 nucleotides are TGTGCCAGCAGTTACGGAGTAGCTGGAAACACCATATATTTT. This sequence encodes CASSYGVAGNTIYF.

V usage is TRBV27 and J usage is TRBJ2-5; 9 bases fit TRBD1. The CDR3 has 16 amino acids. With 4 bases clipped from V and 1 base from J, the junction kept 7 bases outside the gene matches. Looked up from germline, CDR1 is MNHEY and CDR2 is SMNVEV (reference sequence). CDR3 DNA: TGTGCCAGCAGTTCTACGGACAGGGGATCCCAAGAGACCCAGTACTTC. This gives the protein CASSSTDRGSQETQYF.

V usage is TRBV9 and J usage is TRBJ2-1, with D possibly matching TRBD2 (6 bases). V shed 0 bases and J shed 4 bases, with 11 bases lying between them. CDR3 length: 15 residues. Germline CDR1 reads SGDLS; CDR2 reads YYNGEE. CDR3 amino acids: CASSVAGRMYNEQFF. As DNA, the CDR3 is TGTGCCAGCAGCGTAGCTGGGAGGATGTACAATGAGCAGTTCTTC.

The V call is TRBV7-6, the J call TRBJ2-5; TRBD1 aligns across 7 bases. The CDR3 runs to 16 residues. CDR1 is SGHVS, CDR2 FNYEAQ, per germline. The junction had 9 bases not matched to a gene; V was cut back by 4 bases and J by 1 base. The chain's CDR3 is CASSSFSRDSQETQYF. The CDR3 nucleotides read TGTGCCAGCAGCTCGTTTAGCCGGGACAGCCAAGAGACCCAGTACTTC.

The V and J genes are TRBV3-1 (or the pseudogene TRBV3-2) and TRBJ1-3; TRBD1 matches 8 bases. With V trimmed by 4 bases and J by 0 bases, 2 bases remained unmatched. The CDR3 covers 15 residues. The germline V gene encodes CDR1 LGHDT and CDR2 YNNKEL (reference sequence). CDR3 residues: CASSPTGGSGNTIYF. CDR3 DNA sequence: TGTGCCAGCAGCCCCACAGGGGGCTCTGGAAACACCATATATTTT.

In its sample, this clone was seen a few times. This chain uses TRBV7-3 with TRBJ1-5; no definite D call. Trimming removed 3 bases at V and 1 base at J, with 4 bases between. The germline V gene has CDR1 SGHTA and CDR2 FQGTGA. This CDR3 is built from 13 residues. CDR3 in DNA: TGTGCCAGCAGCTTGGCCAGCAATCAGCCCCAGCATTTT. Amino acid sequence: CASSLASNQPQHF.

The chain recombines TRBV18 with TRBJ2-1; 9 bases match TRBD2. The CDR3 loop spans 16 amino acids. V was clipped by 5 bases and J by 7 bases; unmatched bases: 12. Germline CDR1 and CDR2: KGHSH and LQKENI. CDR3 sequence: CASSTGIAGVINEQFF. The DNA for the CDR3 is TGTGCCAGCTCAACGGGAATAGCGGGAGTCATTAATGAGCAGTTCTTC.

The CDR3 protein is CASSARDSRAQQFF. In DNA, the CDR3 is TGTGCCAGCAGTGCCCGGGACTCCCGGGCCCAGCAGTTCTTC. The chain recombines TRBV6-2 or TRBV6-3 with TRBJ2-1; TRBD2 might be the D (6 bases). Germline V gives CDR1 MNHEY, CDR2 SVGEGT. The germline V and J ends were trimmed by 5 bases and 11 bases, with 19 bases remaining between them. This CDR3 has 14 amino acids.